This T cell receptor beta chain originates from a study of beta chain features in type 1 diabetes. With 0 bases clipped from V and 2 bases from J, the junction kept 7 bases outside the gene matches. CDR3 length: 17 residues. Germline assignment: CDR1 SGDLS and CDR2 YYNGEE. Concerning this clone: What it recognizes is unknown.

Sequencing targeted expressed TCRB transcripts, as all isolated RNA had been reverse transcribed. Sequencing used immunoSEQ multiplex PCR; TCRdb keeps in-frame clones, though not all of them. The data contain some 360,000 clones, around 20% of them singletons. Findings and limits, study-wide: The study found moderately but significantly shorter TCRB CDR3s in all four CD4+ subsets of Type 1 diabetes patients. A potential influence of HLA type upon TCRB rearrangement remained unresolved herein.

This clonotype was sampled from a woman between 18 and 29 years old in good health. Sequences were obtained from naive CD4+ T cells from blood. J is TRBJ1-2 and V is TRBV9; TRBD1 aligns across 10 bases. CDR3 sequence reads: CASSVDLWTGGNYGYTF. CDR3 nucleotides: TGTGCCAGCAGCGTAGATCTCTGGACAGGGGGAAACTATGGCTACACCTTC. The full variable domain, completed using reference TRBV9 and TRBJ1-2, is DSGVTQTPKHLITATGQRVTLRCSPRSGDLSVYWYQQSLDQGLQFLIQYYNGEERAKGNILERFSAQQFPDLHSELNLSSLELGDSALYFCASSVDLWTGGNYGYTFGSGTRLTVV.